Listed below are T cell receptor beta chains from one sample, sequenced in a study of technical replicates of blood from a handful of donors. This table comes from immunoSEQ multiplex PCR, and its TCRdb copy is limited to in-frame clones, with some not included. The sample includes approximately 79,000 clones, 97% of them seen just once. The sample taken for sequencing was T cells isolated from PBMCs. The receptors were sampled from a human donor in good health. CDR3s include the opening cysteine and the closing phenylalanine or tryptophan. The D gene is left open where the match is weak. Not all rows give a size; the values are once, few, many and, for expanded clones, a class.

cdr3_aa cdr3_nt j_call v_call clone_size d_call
CASSRLESLEQYF TGTGCCAGCAGTAGACTAGAGTCCCTCGAGCAGTACTTC TRBJ2-7 TRBV25-1 NA NA
CASSVGGTGNGYTF TGTGCCAGCAGCGTAGGAGGGACAGGGAATGGCTACACCTTC TRBJ1-2 TRBV9 NA TRBD1
CASSFRGGAGLYNEQFF TGTGCCAGCAGCTTCCGAGGGGGGGCGGGCCTCTACAATGAGCAGTTCTTC TRBJ2-1 TRBV11-2 NA NA
CATQGVLNTEAFF TGTGCTACCCAAGGGGTCCTGAACACTGAAGCTTTCTTT TRBJ1-1 TRBV28 NA NA
CASSPRLGEKLFF TGTGCCAGCAGCCCTCGACTGGGTGAAAAACTGTTTTTT TRBJ1-4 TRBV14 NA NA
CASSTPGAGTEAFF TGTGCCAGCAGTACACCTGGGGCTGGCACTGAAGCTTTCTTT TRBJ1-1 TRBV6-5 NA NA
CSVPDRDYGYTF TGCAGCGTCCCCGACAGGGACTATGGCTACACCTTC TRBJ1-2 TRBV29-1 NA TRBD1
CASSLRTGSYNEQFF TGTGCCAGCAGCCTCCGGACAGGGTCCTACAATGAGCAGTTCTTC TRBJ2-1 TRBV11-2 NA TRBD1
CASSGGKLFF TGCGCCAGCAGCGGGGGAAAACTGTTTTTT TRBJ1-4 TRBV23-1 once NA
CASSIVSLAGGYNEQFF TGTGCCAGTAGTATAGTAAGTTTGGCGGGAGGGTACAATGAGCAGTTCTTC TRBJ2-1 TRBV19 once TRBD2
CASSLKRGSSYNEQFF TGTGCCAGCAGCTTGAAGCGGGGCAGCTCCTACAATGAGCAGTTCTTC TRBJ2-1 TRBV5-4 once TRBD2
CATSREKGHSYEQYF TGTGCCACCAGCAGAGAGAAGGGGCACTCCTACGAGCAGTACTTC TRBJ2-7 TRBV15 NA NA
CAWSLGTALYGYTF TGTGCCTGGAGTCTCGGGACAGCACTTTATGGCTACACCTTC TRBJ1-2 TRBV30 NA TRBD1
CASSLRPDSSPLHF TGTGCCAGCAGCTTGCGACCCGACAGCTCACCCCTCCACTTT TRBJ1-6 TRBV5-8 NA NA
CASSFGTSETQYF TGCGCCAGCAGCTTTGGGACATCGGAGACCCAGTACTTC TRBJ2-5 TRBV5-1 NA NA
CASSLGTSGSYEQYF TGCGCCAGCAGCCTAGGGACTAGCGGCTCCTACGAGCAGTACTTC TRBJ2-7 TRBV4-1 once TRBD2
CASSEGKAFF TGTGCCAGCAGCGAGGGGAAAGCTTTCTTT TRBJ1-1 TRBV9 few NA
CATVIRGQYQETQYF TGTGCCACGGTCATCCGGGGACAGTACCAAGAGACCCAGTACTTC TRBJ2-5 TRBV2 NA TRBD1
CASSLSQLNTEAFF TGTGCCAGCAGCTTATCACAGCTGAACACTGAAGCTTTCTTT TRBJ1-1 TRBV11-2 NA NA
CASSPTGRAKAFF TGTGCCAGCAGCCCTACAGGGAGAGCGAAAGCTTTCTTT TRBJ1-1 TRBV6-1 NA NA
CASTGGISYNEQFF TGTGCCAGCACGGGGGGAATTTCCTACAATGAGCAGTTCTTC TRBJ2-1 TRBV6-5 once TRBD2
CASSYSQGPSTEAFF TGTGCCAGCAGTTACTCACAGGGACCGAGCACTGAAGCTTTCTTT TRBJ1-1 TRBV6-5 NA NA
CASSSDSEAFF TGTGCCAGCAGTTCAGACAGTGAAGCTTTCTTT TRBJ1-1 TRBV28 NA NA
CASSSTPVRGYTF TGTGCCAGCAGCTCAACCCCCGTGCGGGGCTACACCTTC TRBJ1-2 TRBV7-8 once NA
CASRGQANTEAFF TGCGCCAGCAGGGGACAGGCGAACACTGAAGCTTTCTTT TRBJ1-1 TRBV10-2 once TRBD1
CASSQSSAGGYEQYF TGTGCCAGCAGCCAGTCTTCCGCAGGGGGCTACGAGCAGTACTTC TRBJ2-7 TRBV4-2 NA TRBD1
CASSRDRGREEKLFF TGTGCCAGCAGTAGGGACAGGGGGCGAGAAGAAAAACTGTTTTTT TRBJ1-4 TRBV6-5 NA TRBD1
CARRWRGGYNEQFF TGTGCCCGACGTTGGCGGGGGGGATACAATGAGCAGTTCTTC TRBJ2-1 TRBV6-5 NA TRBD2
CASSFSHRASLPYNEQFF TGCGCCAGCAGCTTTAGCCACAGGGCGAGCCTCCCCTACAATGAGCAGTTCTTC TRBJ2-1 TRBV5-1 NA NA
CASSLDRGGVPAYEQYF TGTGCCAGCAGCCTAGATAGGGGAGGGGTCCCGGCCTACGAGCAGTACTTC TRBJ2-7 TRBV11-2 NA TRBD2
CASRDQGSKNIQYF TGTGCCAGCAGGGACCAGGGTAGCAAAAACATTCAGTACTTC TRBJ2-4 TRBV27 NA NA
CASRSKAGWYEQYF TGTGCCAGCAGATCAAAGGCAGGGTGGTACGAGCAGTACTTC TRBJ2-7 TRBV7-3 NA NA
CSGQRRGNTEAFF TGCAGCGGCCAAAGAAGGGGGAACACTGAAGCTTTCTTT TRBJ1-1 TRBV29-1 NA NA
CASSRRAPNYEQYF TGTGCCAGCAGCCGCAGGGCTCCCAACTACGAGCAGTACTTC TRBJ2-7 TRBV5-4 once NA
CASSFWANQPQHF TGTGCCAGCAGTTTTTGGGCGAATCAGCCCCAGCATTTT TRBJ1-5 TRBV2 NA NA
CASSEGWLGSGFSQYF TGTGCCAGCAGTGAAGGTTGGTTGGGCAGCGGATTTTCGCAGTATTTT TRBJ2-3 TRBV6-1 NA NA
CASKLAGDSGELFF TGTGCCAGCAAACTAGCGGGAGATTCCGGGGAGCTGTTTTTT TRBJ2-2 TRBV6-5 once TRBD2
CASSQGTGTTEAFF TGCGCCAGCAGCCAAGGGACAGGGACTACTGAAGCTTTCTTT TRBJ1-1 TRBV4-1 NA TRBD1
CASGGNSGANVLTF TGTGCCAGCGGCGGGAACTCTGGGGCCAACGTCCTGACTTTC TRBJ2-6 TRBV6-5 NA NA
CASSEGGDRSSYNEQFF TGCGCCAGCAGTGAAGGGGGGGACCGCAGCTCCTACAATGAGCAGTTCTTC TRBJ2-1 TRBV10-1 NA NA
CASSLWLASIKNEQFF TGCGCCAGCAGCTTGTGGCTAGCGAGCATAAAGAACGAGCAGTTCTTC TRBJ2-1 TRBV5-1 NA NA